Listed here is a single T cell receptor (beta chain). What it recognizes is unknown. The entry originates in a study of cytomegalovirus exposure and HLA in healthy donors. Broader study findings: The study flagged around 150 TCR beta chains as cytomegalovirus-associated. According to a subsequent analysis, TCR clusters from the first cohort were inclined to appear together in the 110 or so validation repertoires. Among the CMV-associated chains, three were confirmed in vitro as specific for CMV antigens.

Clones were sequenced by immunoSEQ multiplex PCR, and TCRdb holds only the in-frame ones, with some missing. The table lists some 260,000 clones, about 90% of them singletons. The trim removed 0 bases at V and 6 bases at J, leaving 5 bases unmatched. The CDR3 contains 16 residues. CDR1 is SGDLS, CDR2 YYNGEE, per germline. This receptor was identified in a woman under 40 in good health and CMV-seronegative. The chain recombines TRBV9 with TRBJ2-2; TRBD1 aligns across 10 bases. Input material: PBMCs. As DNA, the CDR3 is TGTGCCAGCAGCGTAGGGGGGACAGGGGACCCCGGGGAGCTGTTTTTT. This encodes CASSVGGTGDPGELFF.